Reported below is one TCR beta chain. The sample is drawn from a study of T cell responses to AZD1222 COVID-19 vaccine. TCRdb keeps only in-frame clones here, not all; method: immunoSEQ multiplex PCR. The sample records 150,000 to 200,000 clones, about 87% being singletons. V trimming: 6 bases; J trimming: 3 bases; junction bases outside the gene matches: 8. CDR3 size: 14 residues. Germline-derived CDR1 and CDR2 are MDHEN and SYDVKM. The sequencing used peripheral blood, collected on day 0 of AZD1222 vaccination. The chain carries TRBV28 and TRBJ2-7; 7 bases line up with TRBD1. The TCR sequence derives from an adult in good health. This CDR3 is CASSRTGTYYEQYF. The CDR3 DNA is TGTGCCAGCAGCAGGACAGGAACCTACTACGAGCAGTACTTC.